This T cell receptor beta chain emerged from a study of blood T cell repertoires in COVID-19. Study-level information: The analysed material was cDNA or gDNA that came from T cells, B-cell-depleted T cells, or PBMCs.

Per the authors' pipeline: Nucleated cell counts were estimated from reference gene primer amplification. Profiling relied on immunoSEQ multiplex PCR, and the TCRdb table lists in-frame clones only, not all of them. The V and J calls and clone size are taken from that table; D and trimming were inferred from the DNA. The table includes about 11,000 clones, over 70% detected once. J gave up 6 bases and V 6 bases, and 17 bases lay outside the gene matches. This CDR3 comprises 17 residues. The germline CDR1 and CDR2 sequences are SNHLY and FYNNEI. The rearrangement joins TRBV2 to TRBJ2-1; 7 nucleotides agree with TRBD2. The receptor comes from a human donor in a cohort sampled during active COVID-19. Sequencing input: peripheral blood. The CDR3 sequence: CASRAESTTSWGNEQFF. The CDR3 DNA sequence: TGTGCCAGCAGAGCAGAAAGTACGACTAGCTGGGGCAATGAGCAGTTCTTC.